A single sample is the source of the 23 T cell receptor beta chains below, sequenced in a study of blood T cell repertoires in COVID-19. Sequencing was performed with immunoSEQ multiplex PCR; in TCRdb, only in-frame clones are kept and a portion is missing. The table records more than 300,000 clones, roughly four fifths of them present only once. The sequencing sample was made of PBMCs or T cells enriched from blood (not recorded which). The source is a woman aged 50 to 60 who had recovered from COVID-19.

The CDR3 spells CASSQAGQVNTEAFF. As DNA, the CDR3 is TGTGCCAGCAGCCAAGCAGGACAGGTGAACACTGAAGCTTTCTTT. The J gene is TRBJ1-1, the V gene TRBV3-1 (or the pseudogene TRBV3-2), with 7 positions matching TRBD1. Germline V CDR1 and CDR2: LGHDT, YNNKEL (reference sequence). V shed 1 base, J shed 0 bases, and the junction held 2 bases outside the gene matches. The CDR3 spans 15 residues.

This chain uses TRBV6-2 or TRBV6-3 with TRBJ1-5; tentative D call: TRBD1 (6 bases). Trimming pared 5 bases from V and 6 bases from J, leaving 14 bases between. CDR1 and CDR2 (germline): MNHEY, SVGEGT. CDR3 length: 14 amino acids. This CDR3 is CASSTTGPGQPQHF. For the CDR3, the DNA is TGTGCCAGCAGTACTACAGGGCCTGGTCAGCCCCAGCATTTT.

The chain links TRBV7-2 to TRBJ2-3; 12 nucleotides align to TRBD2. The CDR3 covers 16 residues. Unmatched junction bases numbered 8, after V lost 5 bases and J lost 5 bases. Looked up from germline, CDR1 is SGHTA and CDR2 is FQGNSA. The CDR3 loop is CASSRRLAGGQDTQYF. CDR3 sequence (DNA): TGTGCCAGCAGCCGCCGTCTAGCGGGGGGGCAAGATACGCAGTATTTT.

The chain combines TRBV4-1 with TRBJ1-2; D may be TRBD1 (6 bases). Trimming pared 8 bases from V and 0 bases from J, leaving 16 bases between. This CDR3 is 15 amino acids long. The germline CDR1 and CDR2 sequences are MGHRA and YSYEKL. The CDR3 DNA is TGCGCCAGCCGTTTTTCAGGGGTAACTAACTATGGCTACACCTTC. Amino acids: CASRFSGVTNYGYTF.

This clone showed up just once. The chain has TRBV30 and TRBJ2-3, with no clear D. V lost 3 bases and J 2 bases, leaving 15 bases between the germline ends. The CDR3 covers 15 residues. Germline V gives CDR1 GTSNPN, CDR2 SVGIG (reference sequence). The CDR3 DNA follows: TGTGCCTGGAGAAAGTTCTATTCTGTCACAGATACGCAGTATTTT. Its translation is CAWRKFYSVTDTQYF. Filled out from reference TRBV30 and TRBJ2-3, the complete variable domain reads SQTIHQWPATLVQPVGSPLSLECTVEGTSNPNLYWYRQAAGRGLQLLFYSVGIGQISSEVPQNLSASRPQDRQFILSSKKLLLSDSGFYLCAWRKFYSVTDTQYFGPGTRLTVL.

The chain joins TRBV2 to TRBJ1-2, with 11 bases fitting TRBD1. V gave up 11 bases and J gave up 8 bases; unmatched junction bases: 13. Germline V CDR1 and CDR2: SNHLY, FYNNEI. This CDR3 is 14 amino acids long. CDR3 nucleotide sequence: TGTGCCGGCACCTTGGACAGGGGGCTGTGGGGCTACACCTTC. This gives the protein CAGTLDRGLWGYTF. Filled out from reference TRBV2 and TRBJ1-2, the complete variable domain reads EPEVTQTPSHQVTQMGQEVILRCVPISNHLYFYWYRQILGQKVEFLVSFYNNEISEKSEIFDDQFSVERPDGSNFTLKIRSTKLEDSAMYFCAGTLDRGLWGYTFGSGTRLTVV.

This sequence joins TRBV5-1 and TRBJ1-4; D unclear. The germline V and J ends were trimmed by 5 bases and 4 bases, with 9 bases remaining between them. Germline CDR1 is SGHRS and CDR2 is YFSETQ. The CDR3 has 13 amino acids. The CDR3 DNA reads as TGCGCCAGCAGACCGGTGAATAATGAAAAACTGTTTTTT. Translating it yields CASRPVNNEKLFF. Full variable domain (remainder filled in from reference TRBV5-1 and TRBJ1-4): KAGVTQTPRYLIKTRGQQVTLSCSPISGHRSVSWYQQTPGQGLQFLFEYFSETQRNKGNFPGRFSGRQFSNSRSEMNVSTLELGDSALYLCASRPVNNEKLFFGSGTQLSVL.

V usage is TRBV7-2 and J usage is TRBJ2-5; the match to TRBD2 covers 14 bases. V was pared by 4 bases and J by 5 bases, with 6 bases of the junction left unmatched. The CDR3 contains 16 residues. CDR1 and CDR2 from the germline V gene are SGHTA and FQGNSA. The CDR3 bases are TGTGCCAGCAGCTCCCGGGGGACTAGCGGGAGTGAGACCCAGTACTTC. This gives the protein CASSSRGTSGSETQYF.

This clone was recorded a few times. The rearrangement links TRBV11-2 to TRBJ1-1; 8 bases match TRBD1. CDR3 length equals 14 residues. CDR1 SGHAT and CDR2 FQNNGV come from the germline V gene. V was clipped by 5 bases and J by 0 bases; unmatched bases: 2. The CDR3 here is CASSGTGVNTEAFF. The DNA for the CDR3 is TGTGCCAGCAGCGGGACAGGCGTGAACACTGAAGCTTTCTTT.

V is TRBV19 and J is TRBJ1-4; 9 nucleotides agree with TRBD1. This CDR3 spans 15 amino acids. Trimming at V came to 6 bases and at J to 9 bases, leaving 11 bases not matched to a gene. Per the germline V gene, CDR1 is LNHDA and CDR2 is SQIVND (reference sequence). In nucleotides, the CDR3 is TGTGCCAGTAGCTTTGAGGGACAGGGCTACAAAAAACTGTTTTTT. Translated: CASSFEGQGYKKLFF.

V usage is TRBV9 and J usage is TRBJ2-7; TRBD2 might be the D (5 bases). Per germline, CDR1 SGDLS and CDR2 YYNGEE. V gave up 7 bases and J gave up 1 base, with 18 bases separating them. The CDR3 runs 15 residues. In nucleotides, the CDR3 is TGTGCCAGCGGTCCGGGGTCTTCGAGATCCTACGAGCAGTACTTC. It is translated as CASGPGSSRSYEQYF.

The chain uses TRBV11-1 and TRBJ2-7; possibly TRBD2 for D (5 bases). Germline CDR1 reads SGHAT; CDR2 reads FQDESV (reference sequence). Trimming cost V 5 bases and J 4 bases, with 18 bases left between them. CDR3 length: 15 residues. CDR3 DNA sequence: TGTGCCAGCAGCCAAAACCTTGGGAGTAGTTACGAGCAGTACTTC. It translates to CASSQNLGSSYEQYF.

This clone appeared a single time. CDR3 sequence: CASSLDGRISQETQYF. The CDR3 nucleotides read TGTGCCAGCAGCTTAGACGGGAGGATATCCCAAGAGACCCAGTACTTC. The chain has TRBV7-2 and TRBJ2-5; TRBD2 matches at 7 bases. After removal of 1 base from V and 1 base from J, the junction contained 6 bases not matched to a gene. The CDR3 contains 16 residues. Germline CDR1 and CDR2: SGHTA and FQGNSA.

The chain has TRBV5-1 and TRBJ2-7; 10 bases line up with TRBD2. Germline V gene sequence: CDR1 SGHRS, CDR2 YFSETQ. V lost 3 bases to trimming and J lost 3 bases; unmatched junction nucleotides: 9. The CDR3 is 16 residues long. The CDR3 bases are TGCGCCAGCAGCTATGAACCGGGACTAGCGTTCTACGAGCAGTACTTC. Residues: CASSYEPGLAFYEQYF.

The gene calls are TRBV7-3 and TRBJ2-3; 10 bases align to TRBD2. CDR1 SGHTA and CDR2 FQGTGA come from the germline V gene. The CDR3 spans 15 residues. Trimming at V came to 6 bases and at J to 4 bases, leaving 7 bases not matched to a gene. CDR3 nucleotide sequence: TGTGCCAGCAGTCCAACTAGCGGGGTTCCAGATACGCAGTATTTT. It encodes CASSPTSGVPDTQYF.

J is TRBJ1-5 and V is TRBV2, with unresolved D. V shed 6 bases and J shed 7 bases, with 13 bases lying between them. Germline assignment: CDR1 SNHLY and CDR2 FYNNEI. The CDR3 is 13 amino acids. The CDR3 DNA is TGTGCCAGCAGCGCCCTTTCGGGGCAGCCCCAGCATTTT. Translation: CASSALSGQPQHF.

This clone was counted once. This chain uses TRBV2 with TRBJ1-2; unclear D gene. The V end lost 7 bases, the J end lost 3 bases, and 12 bases lay between the germline ends. CDR1 is SNHLY and CDR2 is FYNNEI in the germline V gene. The length of the CDR3 is 13 residues. As DNA, the CDR3 is TGTGCCAGCAATATACTCACGGACTATGGCTACACCTTC. It encodes CASNILTDYGYTF.

V is TRBV3-1 (or the pseudogene TRBV3-2) and J is TRBJ1-1; 7 bases fit TRBD1. Germline loops: CDR1 LGHDT, CDR2 YNNKEL (reference sequence). This CDR3 contains 17 residues. Losses at the gene ends were 1 base for V and 4 bases for J; bases not matched to a gene: 12. Here the CDR3 DNA reads TGTGCCAGCAGCCAAGGCCTCGCCGGGACAGCGGGCACTGAAGCTTTCTTT. It is translated as CASSQGLAGTAGTEAFF.

The rearrangement links TRBV14 to TRBJ1-1; D not certain. V lost 1 base and J 5 bases, leaving 8 bases between the germline ends. This CDR3 is 13 amino acids long. Germline V gene sequence: CDR1 SGHDN, CDR2 FVKESK. The CDR3 coding sequence is TGTGCCAGCAGCCAAGTCGGCGGGACTGAAGCTTTCTTT. Residues: CASSQVGGTEAFF.

This chain joins TRBV5-4 and TRBJ1-1, with D perhaps TRBD1 (6 bases). V lost 4 bases and J lost 0, with 13 bases in between. Germline CDR1 SGHNT, CDR2 YYREEE (reference sequence). The CDR3 extends over 15 amino acids. In DNA, the CDR3 is TGTGCCAGCAGCCCTCAGACAGGAGTGAACACTGAAGCTTTCTTT. Amino acids: CASSPQTGVNTEAFF.

This chain joins TRBV19 and TRBJ1-3; D not certain. V lost 7 bases to trimming and J lost 3 bases, with 13 bases between them. CDR3 length equals 14 residues. Germline CDR1 and CDR2: LNHDA and SQIVND (reference sequence). The DNA of the CDR3 is TGTGCCAGTACGGAGGGAATCTTTGGAAACACCATATATTTT. Translation gives CASTEGIFGNTIYF.

The chain is built from TRBV7-9 and TRBJ2-7, with D tentatively TRBD1 (6 bases). The germline CDR1 and CDR2 sequences are SEHNR and FQNEAQ (reference sequence). The CDR3 has 16 residues. V lost 2 bases to trimming and J lost 5 bases, with 19 bases between them. CDR3 in amino acids: CASSLSTGSIGDEQYF. In DNA, the CDR3 is TGTGCCAGCAGCTTATCTACAGGGTCGATAGGGGACGAGCAGTACTTC.

This sequence joins TRBV7-8 and TRBJ1-1; 7 nucleotides match TRBD1. The CDR3 consists of 16 residues. CDR1 and CDR2 (germline): SGHVS, FQNEAQ. Unmatched junction bases numbered 7, after V lost 0 bases and J lost 3 bases. CDR3 sequence reads: CASSLAPDRADTEAFF. As DNA, the CDR3 is TGTGCCAGCAGCTTAGCCCCTGACAGGGCGGACACTGAAGCTTTCTTT.